This TCR beta chain was documented in a study of blood T cell repertoires in COVID-19. This CDR3 spans 14 amino acids. V lost 5 bases, J lost 9 bases, and 17 bases lay in between. Looked up from germline, CDR1 is SNHLY and CDR2 is FYNNEI. In the authors' workflow: For nucleated cells, counts were estimated from reference gene primer amplification. Sequencing used immunoSEQ multiplex PCR; TCRdb keeps in-frame clones, though not all of them. V, J and clone size derive from that table, while D and trimming were established from the DNA sequence. The sample yields over 85,000 clones, about 85% seen once. The sequence was obtained from a woman between 65 and 79 years old with acute or convalescent COVID-19. J is TRBJ2-4 and V is TRBV2, with TRBD1 as a possible D gene (6 bases). Sequencing input: peripheral blood. In DNA, the CDR3 is TGTGCCAGCAGTTCAACCGGCCAGGGGAGCATTCAGTACTTC. Protein product: CASSSTGQGSIQYF.